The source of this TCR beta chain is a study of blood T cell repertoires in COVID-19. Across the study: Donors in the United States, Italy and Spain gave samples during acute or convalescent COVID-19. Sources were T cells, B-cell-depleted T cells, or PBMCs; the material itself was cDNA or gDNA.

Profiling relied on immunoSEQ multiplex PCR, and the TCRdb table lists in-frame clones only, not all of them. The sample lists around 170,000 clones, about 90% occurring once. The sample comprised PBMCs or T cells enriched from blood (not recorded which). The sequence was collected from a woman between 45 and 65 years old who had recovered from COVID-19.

The DNA of the CDR3 is TGTGCCAGCAGCTTAGCAGGGGTCGGCCACAATGAGCAGTTCTTC. This codes for CASSLAGVGHNEQFF. The V call is TRBV7-9, the J call TRBJ2-1; D may be TRBD1 (5 bases). The CDR3 is made up of 15 amino acids. Germline loops: CDR1 SEHNR, CDR2 FQNEAQ (reference sequence). Trimming shortened V by 0 bases and J by 5 bases, and 11 bases separated the two germline ends.